The sequence of this T cell receptor beta chain was determined in a study of blood T cells in healthy people across ages. V lost 3 bases to trimming and J lost 3 bases, with 8 bases between them. Germline-derived CDR1 and CDR2 are ENHRY and SYGVKD. The CDR3 covers 14 residues. The second PCR ran roughly 6 to 11 cycles with a sample-barcoded 5' primer and J-beta primers. Template switching added a 12-random-nucleotide identifier to every cDNA molecule. Each CDR3 protein is one row after TCRdb ran MiXCR on the 5' RACE reads. Of about 780,000 distinct CDR3 sequences listed, roughly 24% are singletons. This clonotype was seen a handful of times. Donors gave around 10 milliliters of peripheral blood apiece. The same sample was also used in a study of T cells of mothers and their children. That paper notes: Versus unrelated pairs, overlap was slightly higher in related mother-child pairs, without reaching significance.

The clonotype comes from a boy younger than 18 in good health. The chain uses TRBV10-3 and TRBJ2-2, with D unclear. The sequencing sample was made of blood. CDR3 bases: TGTGCCATCAGTGATGGGGTCTACACCGGGGAGCTGTTTTTT. Encoded protein: CAISDGVYTGELFF.